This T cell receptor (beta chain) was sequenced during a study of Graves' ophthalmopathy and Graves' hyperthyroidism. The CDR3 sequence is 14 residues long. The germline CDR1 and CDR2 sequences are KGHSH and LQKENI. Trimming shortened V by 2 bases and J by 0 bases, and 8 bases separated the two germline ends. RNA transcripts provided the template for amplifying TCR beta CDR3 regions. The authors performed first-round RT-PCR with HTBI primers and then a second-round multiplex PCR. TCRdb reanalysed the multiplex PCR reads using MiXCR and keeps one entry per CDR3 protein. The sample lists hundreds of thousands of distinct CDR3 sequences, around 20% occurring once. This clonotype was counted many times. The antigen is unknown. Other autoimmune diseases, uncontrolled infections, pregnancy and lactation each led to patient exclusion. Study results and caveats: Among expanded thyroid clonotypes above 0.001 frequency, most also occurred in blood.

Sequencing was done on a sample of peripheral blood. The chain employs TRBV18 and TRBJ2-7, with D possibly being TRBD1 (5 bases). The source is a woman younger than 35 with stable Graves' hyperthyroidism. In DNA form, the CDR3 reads TGTGCCAGCTCACCATCAGGGTTCTCCTACGAGCAGTACTTC. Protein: CASSPSGFSYEQYF.